The sample holds many counts of the clone carrying this T cell receptor beta chain. Its antigen is as yet unknown. TCRdb analysed the RT-PCR reads with MiXCR anew, one entry per CDR3 protein. The sample consists of more than 450,000 distinct CDR3 sequences, around 11% of them appearing once. The entry originates in a study of response to subunit inactivated influenza vaccine. General study results and limits: Authors suggested that a seasonal influenza vaccination recruits few new T cells each time.

Trimming removed 5 bases from V and 6 bases from J; junction bases left unmatched: 7. Germline V lookup: CDR1 MDHEN, CDR2 SYDVKM. There are 13 residues in the CDR3. These same records also appear under a second study, on T cells expressing NK-cell markers. That source reports: The TCR beta cDNA came from 5'RACE template switching with UMIs. Among the eight sequenced donors, seven tested HCMV-seropositive and one tested seronegative. Several of the experiments relied on an anti-gamma-delta TCR antibody so that only alpha-beta TCR T cells were sorted.

The sample here was PBMCs from blood, taken on the day of vaccination. The receptor was isolated from a man aged 45-60 years who received an inactivated influenza vaccine. The V gene is TRBV28, the J gene TRBJ2-7, with TRBD1 matching 7 bases. The CDR3 sequence is CASSDRARGEQYF. The CDR3, as DNA: TGTGCCAGCAGTGACAGGGCGCGCGGCGAGCAGTACTTC.